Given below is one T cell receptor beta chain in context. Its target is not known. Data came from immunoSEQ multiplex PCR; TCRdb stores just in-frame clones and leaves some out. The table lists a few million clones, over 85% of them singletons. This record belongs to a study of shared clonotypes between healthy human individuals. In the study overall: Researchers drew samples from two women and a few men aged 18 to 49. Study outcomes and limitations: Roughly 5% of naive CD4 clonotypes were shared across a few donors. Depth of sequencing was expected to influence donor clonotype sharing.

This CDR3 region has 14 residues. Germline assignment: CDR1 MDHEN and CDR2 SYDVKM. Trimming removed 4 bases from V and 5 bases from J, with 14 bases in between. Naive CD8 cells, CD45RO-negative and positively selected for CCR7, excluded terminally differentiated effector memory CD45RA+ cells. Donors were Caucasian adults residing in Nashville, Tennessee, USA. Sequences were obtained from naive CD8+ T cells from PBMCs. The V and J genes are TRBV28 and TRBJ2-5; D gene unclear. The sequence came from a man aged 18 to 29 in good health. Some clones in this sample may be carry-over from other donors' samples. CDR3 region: CASSSSPSGETQYF. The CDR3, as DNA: TGTGCCAGCAGTTCTTCACCATCGGGCGAGACCCAGTACTTC.